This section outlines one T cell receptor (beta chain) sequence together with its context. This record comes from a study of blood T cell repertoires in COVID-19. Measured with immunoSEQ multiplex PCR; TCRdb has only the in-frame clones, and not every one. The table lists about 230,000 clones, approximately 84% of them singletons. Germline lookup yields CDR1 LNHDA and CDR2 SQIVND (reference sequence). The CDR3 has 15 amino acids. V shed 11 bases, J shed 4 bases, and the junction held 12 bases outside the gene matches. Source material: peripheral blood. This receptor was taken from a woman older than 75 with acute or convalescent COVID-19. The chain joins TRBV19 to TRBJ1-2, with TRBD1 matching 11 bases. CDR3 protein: CAGSPGTGGPYGYTF. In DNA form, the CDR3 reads TGTGCCGGCTCGCCCGGGACAGGGGGACCCTATGGCTACACCTTC.